Presented here are 2 T cell receptor beta chains from one specimen sequenced in a study of shared clonotypes between healthy human individuals. Assay used: immunoSEQ multiplex PCR; TCRdb lists only in-frame clones, some missing. Seen here are over a million clones, approximately 98.5% observed once, and the top ten hold over 0.3%. Sequencing was carried out using naive CD4+ T cells sorted from blood. Subset given: CD45RA+ positively selected. The receptors here all came from a young man in good health.

The rearrangement joins TRBV19 to TRBJ1-5; D gene ambiguous. This CDR3 region has 16 residues. Germline V CDR1 and CDR2: LNHDA, SQIVND (reference sequence). Trimming stripped 3 bases from V and 9 bases from J, with 21 bases between. The CDR3 nucleotides read TGTGCCAGTAGTATTCCCCCGTCCAACGGGCCGGGGCCCCAGCATTTT. Protein product: CASSIPPSNGPGPQHF.

The chain joins TRBV29-1 to TRBJ1-2, with TRBD1 identical over 8 bases. The CDR3 spans 13 residues. Germline values: CDR1 SQVTM, CDR2 ANQGSEA. V shed 1 base and J 8 bases; nucleotides not matched to a gene: 6. The CDR3 here is CSVEGATGEGYTF. Here the CDR3 DNA reads TGCAGCGTTGAAGGGGCGACAGGGGAGGGCTACACCTTC.